Listed below are T cell receptor beta chains from one sample, sequenced in a study of T cells expressing NK-cell markers. After re-calling the 5' RACE reads, TCRdb lists one entry per CDR3 protein, DNA absent. This table lists 300,000 to 500,000 distinct CDR3 sequences. The sequenced sample was blood T cells: a sorted CD56 or NKG2C T cell subset, CD4+ or CD8+ T cells, or bulk PBMC T cells (not recorded which). The receptors stem from a woman aged 50 to 60 in good health. CDR3s include the opening cysteine and the closing phenylalanine or tryptophan.

CASSLADTQYF | TRBJ2-3 | TRBV5-1
CAPLPQGQITYEQYF | TRBJ2-7 | TRBV28
CASSSRAPDTQYF | TRBJ2-3 | TRBV28
CASSSQAISTDTQYF | TRBJ2-3 | TRBV7-8
CSALDSLNTEAFF | TRBJ1-1 | TRBV20-1
CASSMGPREAQYF | TRBJ2-5 | TRBV11-3
CASSSRQGKTEAFF | TRBJ1-1 | TRBV12-3/TRBV12-4
CASSISGGDQPQHF | TRBJ1-5 | TRBV6-1
CASRMDGGSNQPQHF | TRBJ1-5 | TRBV7-2
CASSYLRAGVQYF | TRBJ2-7 | TRBV6-6
CASSLERSMDEQYF | TRBJ2-7 | TRBV5-1
CASRFQNYEQYF | TRBJ2-7 | TRBV2
CASRLAGESSYEQYF | TRBJ2-7 | TRBV4-1
CASASGGFYNEQFF | TRBJ2-1 | TRBV5-1
CASSHTGVSETQYF | TRBJ2-5 | TRBV6-1
CSATSLAGRTDEQFF | TRBJ2-1 | TRBV20-1
CSAFVTGGGDEQFF | TRBJ2-1 | TRBV20-1
CASSWGQGSPGNTIYF | TRBJ1-3 | TRBV5-1
CASSLESSYNEQFF | TRBJ2-1 | TRBV5-1
CASSPRGVGQQPQHF | TRBJ1-5 | TRBV12-3/TRBV12-4
CASSPLPGVGETQYF | TRBJ2-5 | TRBV12-3/TRBV12-4
CASSLTGVEQFF | TRBJ2-1 | TRBV7-3
CASSPLAGVSIGELFF | TRBJ2-2 | TRBV12-3/TRBV12-4
CASSLGLENEQFF | TRBJ2-1 | TRBV5-1
CASSLFGAADTQYF | TRBJ2-3 | TRBV5-5
CASSQDLGTDYEQYF | TRBJ2-7 | TRBV4-2
CASSHAQLAGGITDTQYF | TRBJ2-3 | TRBV10-2
CASSLEGGLVRIF | TRBJ2-1 | TRBV12-3/TRBV12-4
CASRVSPGGINEQFF | TRBJ2-1 | TRBV5-6